These 18 T cell receptor beta chains originate from one sample sequenced in a study of cytomegalovirus exposure and HLA in healthy donors. The PCR made use of 60 Vbeta and 13 Jbeta primers. Clones were sequenced by immunoSEQ multiplex PCR, and TCRdb holds only the in-frame ones, with some missing. The sample shows about 140,000 clones, around 72% of them seen only once. The sample taken for sequencing was PBMCs. These receptors were collected from a man in his forties in good health and CMV-seronegative.

This clone was found once. The chain uses TRBV5-1 and TRBJ2-2, with TRBD1 matching over 7 bases. With 4 bases clipped from V and 8 bases from J, the junction kept 5 bases outside the gene matches. CDR1 and CDR2 (germline): SGHRS, YFSETQ. CDR3 length: 13 amino acids. This CDR3 is CASSLSGGGELFF. The CDR3 coding sequence is TGCGCCAGCAGCCTCTCAGGGGGAGGGGAGCTGTTTTTT.

The chain links TRBV4-3 to TRBJ2-5; tentatively, D is TRBD1 (6 bases). Germline V gene sequence: CDR1 LGHNA, CDR2 YSLEER. V dropped 1 base and J dropped 1 base, with 10 bases sitting between them. CDR3 length: 15 amino acids. The CDR3 spells CASSQARGTQETQYF. The CDR3 DNA reads as TGCGCCAGCAGCCAAGCTAGGGGGACCCAAGAGACCCAGTACTTC.

V is TRBV7-7 and J is TRBJ2-5; 10 bases line up with TRBD1. Trimming cost V 4 bases and J 2 bases; bases outside gene matches: 7. From germline, CDR1 is SSHAT and CDR2 FNYEAQ (reference sequence). CDR3 length equals 16 residues. The CDR3 nucleotides are TGTGCCAGCAGCTCGCGGACAGGGGGGGGTCAAGAGACCCAGTACTTC. Protein sequence: CASSSRTGGGQETQYF.

The genes are TRBV6-5 and TRBJ2-7; 9 bases agree with TRBD1. Per germline, CDR1 MNHEY and CDR2 SVGAGI. This CDR3 has 14 residues. Trimming took 6 bases from V and 3 from J; bases not matched to a gene: 6. The CDR3, as DNA: TGTGCCAGCAGACTCCTGACAGGGGGCTACGAGCAGTACTTC. Protein: CASRLLTGGYEQYF.

This clone appeared a few times. The chain recombines TRBV5-6 with TRBJ1-1; a possible D gene is TRBD1 (5 bases). Germline CDR1 and CDR2: SGHDT and YYEEEE. The ends were cut back, 6 bases at V and 5 bases at J, with 20 bases in the middle. CDR3 size: 15 residues. Written as DNA, the CDR3 is TGTGCCAGCACCCCGGTAGGGGTTTCGGTTACTGAAGCTTTCTTT. Translating it yields CASTPVGVSVTEAFF.

On this clone: Relative to the germline gene, one junction end is altered; a read error may explain this. The CDR3 region has the DNA TGTGCCAGCAGTTATAGCCAGATTAGCAATCAGCCCCAGAATTTT. Translation: CASSYSQISNQPQNF. The chain is built from TRBV6-6 and TRBJ1-5; no firm D call. This CDR3 contains 15 residues. Germline V gene lookup returns CDR1 MNHNY and CDR2 SVGAGI (reference sequence).

The chain couples TRBV6-5 to TRBJ2-1; possibly TRBD2 for D (6 bases). With 2 bases removed from V and 9 bases from J, the gap between germline ends came to 11 bases. The CDR3 spans 13 residues. Per the germline V gene, CDR1 is MNHEY and CDR2 is SVGAGI. CDR3 protein: CASSYNRGGEQFF. The CDR3 DNA reads TGTGCCAGCAGTTACAATCGGGGAGGTGAGCAGTTCTTC.

This clone was picked up a small number of times. The chain joins TRBV13 to TRBJ2-1, with TRBD2 matching 11 bases. Germline V gives CDR1 PRHDT, CDR2 FYEKMQ (reference sequence). Germline trimming cut 5 bases from V and 2 bases from J; bases unmatched to any gene: 8. This CDR3 is 17 amino acids long. This CDR3 reads CASSLGTSGNTYNEQFF. The CDR3 region has the DNA TGTGCCAGCAGCCTTGGGACTAGCGGCAACACCTACAATGAGCAGTTCTTC.

The chain employs TRBV20-1 and TRBJ2-5, with unresolved D. V shed 6 bases and J shed 7 bases, with 12 bases lying between them. The germline V gene has CDR1 DFQATT and CDR2 SNEGSKA (reference sequence). The CDR3 is made up of 11 amino acids. The CDR3 DNA sequence: TGCAGTGCCCCATTTTCCGGGACCCAGTACTTC. The encoded protein is CSAPFSGTQYF.

For this clone: The sample carries other DNA sequences with the same CDR3. The J gene is TRBJ1-1, the V gene TRBV18, with 11 bases fitting TRBD1. The CDR3 totals 14 residues. V lost 4 bases to trimming and J lost 4 bases; unmatched junction nucleotides: 2. Germline loops: CDR1 KGHSH, CDR2 LQKENI. The CDR3 coding sequence is TGTGCCAGCTCACTAGGGACAGGGGGCACTGAAGCTTTCTTT. This translates into CASSLGTGGTEAFF.

The V and J genes are TRBV5-1 and TRBJ2-5; 8 bases agree with TRBD1. This CDR3 has 15 amino acids. Germline V gene data show CDR1 as SGHRS and CDR2 as YFSETQ. J lost 2 bases, V lost 4 bases, and 7 bases had no gene match. In nucleotides, the CDR3 is TGCGCCAGCAGCGTCGGACAGGGTTTGCAAGAGACCCAGTACTTC. It translates to CASSVGQGLQETQYF.

This rearrangement joins TRBV27 to TRBJ2-5; 9 bases align to TRBD2. Germline V lookup: CDR1 MNHEY, CDR2 SMNVEV (reference sequence). The CDR3 has 19 residues. V was pared by 1 base and J by 0 bases, with 12 bases of the junction left unmatched. CDR3 sequence reads: CASSLLGLAASGNQETQYF. The CDR3 DNA follows: TGTGCCAGCAGTTTATTGGGGCTAGCGGCTAGCGGGAACCAAGAGACCCAGTACTTC.

This rearrangement joins TRBV2 to TRBJ2-6; maybe TRBD1 (6 bases). In germline, CDR1 is SNHLY, CDR2 FYNNEI. This CDR3 is built from 16 residues. V was clipped by 8 bases and J by 2 bases, with 16 bases between them. CDR3 sequence (DNA): TGTGCCAGCCTAGGAGAGAACAGGGCTGGGGCCAACGTCCTGACTTTC. Residues: CASLGENRAGANVLTF. The complete variable domain, with remaining parts taken from reference TRBV2 and TRBJ2-6, reads EPEVTQTPSHQVTQMGQEVILRCVPISNHLYFYWYRQILGQKVEFLVSFYNNEISEKSEIFDDQFSVERPDGSNFTLKIRSTKLEDSAMYFCASLGENRAGANVLTFGAGSRLTVL.

This rearrangement joins TRBV13 to TRBJ2-7, with 7 positions matching TRBD1. This CDR3 region has 16 residues. Germline CDR1 and CDR2: PRHDT and FYEKMQ (reference sequence). V shed 2 bases and J 4 bases; nucleotides not matched to a gene: 11. This chain's CDR3 is CASSLLGGGKGYEQYF. Here the CDR3 DNA reads TGTGCCAGCAGCTTATTAGGGGGCGGCAAAGGTTACGAGCAGTACTTC.

The chain is built from TRBV29-1 and TRBJ2-3; a weak D match, TRBD2 (5 bases). Germline CDR1 is SQVTM and CDR2 is ANQGSEA. V lost 4 bases, J lost 6 bases, and 11 bases lay in between. The CDR3 covers 12 residues. The chain's CDR3 is CSVVPSQDTQYF. The CDR3 bases are TGCAGCGTTGTCCCTAGCCAGGATACGCAGTATTTT.

J is TRBJ2-7 and V is TRBV7-9; TRBD1 might be the D (6 bases). The germline V and J ends were trimmed by 1 base and 5 bases, with 12 bases remaining between them. Per germline, CDR1 SEHNR and CDR2 FQNEAQ (reference sequence). The CDR3 loop spans 14 amino acids. This chain's CDR3 is CASSLVQGVNEQYF. DNA for the CDR3: TGTGCCAGCAGCTTAGTACAGGGAGTAAACGAGCAGTACTTC.

The chain links TRBV7-9 to TRBJ1-3, with 7 bases lining up with TRBD1. There are 15 residues in the CDR3. V lost 6 bases and J lost 4; bases outside the gene matches: 9. Germline V gene sequence: CDR1 SEHNR, CDR2 FQNEAQ (reference sequence). The CDR3 bases are TGTGCCAGCAGTCCTCCCGGGACAGTAGGAAACACCATATATTTT. Amino acid sequence: CASSPPGTVGNTIYF.

This clone occurred once. The V and J genes are TRBV19 and TRBJ2-5, with no clear D. The germline CDR1 and CDR2 sequences are LNHDA and SQIVND (reference sequence). Trimming left V 10 bases short and J 5 bases short, with 17 bases between. The CDR3 has 13 residues. CDR3 region: CATSAGRAETQYF. CDR3 coding DNA: TGTGCCACCTCGGCAGGCCGCGCGGAGACCCAGTACTTC.